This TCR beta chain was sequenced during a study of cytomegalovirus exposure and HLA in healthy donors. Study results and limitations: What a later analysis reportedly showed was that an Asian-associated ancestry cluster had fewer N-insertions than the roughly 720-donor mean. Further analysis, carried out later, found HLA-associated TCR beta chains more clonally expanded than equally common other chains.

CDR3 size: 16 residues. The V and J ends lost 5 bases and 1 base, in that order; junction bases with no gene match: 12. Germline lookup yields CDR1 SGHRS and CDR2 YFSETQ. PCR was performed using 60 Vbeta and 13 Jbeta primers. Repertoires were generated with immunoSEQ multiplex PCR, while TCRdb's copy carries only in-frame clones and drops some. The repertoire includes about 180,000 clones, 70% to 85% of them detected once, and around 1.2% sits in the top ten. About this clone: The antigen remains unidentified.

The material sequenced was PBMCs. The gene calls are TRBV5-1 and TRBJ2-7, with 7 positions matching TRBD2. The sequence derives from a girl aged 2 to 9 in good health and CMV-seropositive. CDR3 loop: CASSRGLVPFSYEQYF. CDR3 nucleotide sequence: TGCGCCAGCAGTCGAGGACTAGTCCCCTTTTCCTACGAGCAGTACTTC.